Presented here are 9 T cell receptor beta chains from one specimen sequenced in a study of blood T cells in healthy people across ages. Through a sample-barcoded 5' primer and a J-beta primer mix, a second PCR was run for roughly 7 to 11 cycles. TCRdb called the 5' RACE reads again in MiXCR, with one record for every CDR3 protein. The sample yields about 650,000 distinct CDR3 sequences, less than 40% seen once. The source material was blood. Every receptor here comes from a woman aged 80 or over in good health.

There are many counts of this clonotype. J is TRBJ2-7 and V is TRBV5-1, with 7 bases aligning to TRBD2. The CDR3 has 14 amino acids. Looked up from germline, CDR1 is SGHRS and CDR2 is YFSETQ. The V segment lost 7 bases and the J segment 4 bases; nucleotides outside the gene matches: 11. The CDR3: CASGPGGTPYEQYF. CDR3 nucleotides: TGCGCCAGCGGACCCGGGGGGACGCCTTACGAGCAGTACTTC.

Concerning this clonotype itself: A much more abundant neighbour one base away suggests this may be a read error. The CDR3 bases are TGTGTCTGGAGCACGAAGAGGGAGACCCAGTACTTC. Translation gives CVWSTKRETQYF. This chain uses TRBV30 with TRBJ2-5, with D hard to call. The germline CDR1 and CDR2 sequences are GTSNPN and SVGIG (reference sequence). CDR3 length equals 12 residues.

This clonotype was picked up a small number of times. The chain employs TRBV6-5 and TRBJ2-1, with TRBD2 matching 15 bases. This CDR3 has 17 residues. CDR1 and CDR2 (germline): MNHEY, SVGAGI. The V gene end was trimmed by 2 bases and the J gene end by 9 bases; junction bases not matched to a gene: 8. CDR3 amino acids: CASSYAWTSGGATEQFF. The DNA of the CDR3 is TGTGCCAGCAGTTACGCTTGGACTAGCGGGGGGGCCACTGAGCAGTTCTTC.

The chain carries TRBV20-1 and TRBJ2-1; the D is unclear. Trimming removed 5 bases from V and 10 bases from J, with 21 bases in between. The CDR3 length is 14 residues. Germline-derived CDR1 and CDR2 are DFQATT and SNEGSKA (reference sequence). This CDR3 reads CSAPPKPSSYEQFF. Here the CDR3 DNA reads TGCAGTGCTCCTCCTAAGCCTAGTTCCTACGAGCAGTTCTTC.

The chain carries TRBV29-1 and TRBJ2-7; TRBD2 might be the D (5 bases). The CDR3 has 11 residues. V lost 4 bases and J lost 6, with 10 bases in between. Germline CDR1 is SQVTM and CDR2 is ANQGSEA. DNA of the CDR3: TGCAGCGTTGGAGGCCTAGCCGAGCAGTACTTC. Translated: CSVGGLAEQYF.

This clonotype occurred many times. This chain uses TRBV6-1 with TRBJ2-3, with no clear D. V lost 6 bases to trimming and J lost 2 bases, with 12 bases between them. Germline assignment: CDR1 MNHNS and CDR2 SASEGT. The CDR3 consists of 14 residues. CDR3 nucleotides: TGTGCCAGCAGAAAAGACCAGGTCACAGATACGCAGTATTTT. The encoded protein is CASRKDQVTDTQYF.

The rearrangement uses TRBV3-1 and TRBJ2-5; the D is unclear. Germline loops: CDR1 LGHDT, CDR2 YNNKEL (reference sequence). V was clipped by 0 bases and J by 3 bases, with 11 bases between them. CDR3 size: 15 residues. The CDR3 DNA follows: TGTGCCAGCAGCCAAGATGCCCGGGTTGAAGAGACCCAGTACTTC. This sequence encodes CASSQDARVEETQYF.

V gene TRBV18 combines with J gene TRBJ1-2; no reliable D call. The CDR3 has 17 amino acids. Trimming removed 0 bases from V and 6 bases from J, with 20 bases in between. Germline-derived CDR1 and CDR2 are KGHSH and LQKENI. In DNA, the CDR3 is TGTGCCAGCTCACCACCGGCCAGGATGCCCCCCGGGGATGGCTACACCTTC. Protein: CASSPPARMPPGDGYTF.

V and J are TRBV30 and TRBJ1-2; the D is unclear. The CDR3 length is 12 residues. The V and J ends lost 0 bases and 8 bases respectively, with 10 bases between them. Germline V gene lookup returns CDR1 GTSNPN and CDR2 SVGIG (reference sequence). The CDR3 loop is CAWSVPGSGYTF. The CDR3 region has the DNA TGTGCCTGGAGTGTACCCGGATCCGGCTACACCTTC.